The 31 T cell receptor beta chains reported below all come from one sample, sequenced in a study of blood T cell repertoires in COVID-19. TCRdb's table, derived via immunoSEQ multiplex PCR, lists solely in-frame clones and lacks some. Among some 170,000 clones listed, around 85% were seen once. The sequencing input was PBMCs or T cells enriched from blood (not recorded which). The receptors derive from a man between 40 and 49 years old who had recovered from COVID-19.

At least ten counts were recorded for this clone. The same CDR3 is also encoded by other DNA sequences in this sample. V gene TRBV3-1 (or the pseudogene TRBV3-2) combines with J gene TRBJ2-3; D not resolved. The germline CDR1 and CDR2 sequences are LGHDT and YNNKEL (reference sequence). V lost 1 base to trimming and J lost 1 base, with 9 bases between them. The CDR3 has 15 amino acids. Written as DNA, the CDR3 is TGTGCCAGCAGCCAAGTAGGAGCAGGCACAGATACGCAGTATTTT. Its translation: CASSQVGAGTDTQYF.

The chain carries TRBV30 and TRBJ2-1, with TRBD2 identical over 8 bases. There are 16 residues in the CDR3. The V segment lost 3 bases and the J segment 4 bases; nucleotides outside the gene matches: 11. Germline CDR1 is GTSNPN and CDR2 is SVGIG (reference sequence). Written as DNA, the CDR3 is TGTGCCTGGAGCCCCCTTCTGGCGGGGGGATACAATGAGCAGTTCTTC. Its protein product is CAWSPLLAGGYNEQFF.

This clone was seen a single time. The V and J genes are TRBV6-5 and TRBJ1-2; 7 nucleotides match TRBD1. Germline loops: CDR1 MNHEY, CDR2 SVGAGI. This CDR3 has 15 amino acids. With 3 bases clipped from V and 2 bases from J, the junction kept 6 bases outside the gene matches. The CDR3 sequence: CASSYTGTVNYGYTF. The CDR3 DNA reads TGTGCCAGCAGTTATACAGGGACAGTGAACTATGGCTACACCTTC.

The V and J genes are TRBV5-1 and TRBJ1-1; the match to TRBD1 covers 8 bases. Per germline, CDR1 SGHRS and CDR2 YFSETQ. J gave up 1 base and V 3 bases, and 11 bases lay outside the gene matches. The CDR3 has 17 residues. The CDR3 region has the DNA TGCGCCAGCAGCTCCTTCCCCACCGGGACAGGGAACACTGAAGCTTTCTTT. Amino acids: CASSSFPTGTGNTEAFF.

This rearrangement joins TRBV28 to TRBJ2-2, with 11 bases that match TRBD2. The CDR3 contains 15 residues. The germline V gene encodes CDR1 MDHEN and CDR2 SYDVKM. V shed 5 bases and J 6 bases; nucleotides not matched to a gene: 5. CDR3 sequence: CASSQLAGGAGELFF. Written as DNA, the CDR3 is TGTGCCAGCAGTCAATTAGCGGGAGGGGCCGGGGAGCTGTTTTTT.

The chain combines TRBV7-2 with TRBJ2-2; D is unresolved. Germline loops: CDR1 SGHTA, CDR2 FQGNSA. The CDR3 totals 13 residues. The V end was cut by 5 bases, the J end by 4 bases, with 8 bases between. The CDR3 loop reads CASSPGFTGELFF. The CDR3 nucleotides are TGTGCCAGCAGCCCCGGGTTCACCGGGGAGCTGTTTTTT.

This chain joins TRBV11-2 and TRBJ1-6, with a possible D match to TRBD1 (6 bases). The CDR3 extends over 14 amino acids. The ends were cut back, 5 bases at V and 6 bases at J, with 11 bases in the middle. Germline CDR1 SGHAT, CDR2 FQNNGV. CDR3 residues: CASSVGQLNSPLHF. DNA for the CDR3: TGTGCCAGCAGCGTAGGACAGCTTAATTCACCCCTCCACTTT.

The CDR3 coding sequence is TGTGCCAGCAGCCGACAGGGCAGGTCCCAGCATTTT. Translation gives CASSRQGRSQHF. The chain combines TRBV12-3 or TRBV12-4 with TRBJ1-5; TRBD1 aligns across 7 bases. With 6 bases clipped from V and 11 bases from J, the junction kept 7 bases outside the gene matches. The CDR3 covers 12 residues.

This clone is a singleton in its sample. The chain employs TRBV10-1 and TRBJ1-1; tentative D call: TRBD1 (6 bases). The V end lost 5 bases, the J end lost 6 bases, and 13 bases lay between the germline ends. CDR3 length: 13 amino acids. CDR1 and CDR2 (germline): WNHNN, SYGVQD (reference sequence). The chain's CDR3 is CASSLGGRAEAFF. The CDR3, as DNA: TGCGCCAGCAGTTTAGGGGGTCGGGCTGAAGCTTTCTTT.

The V and J genes are TRBV11-3 and TRBJ2-3; 8 nucleotides agree with TRBD1. The CDR3 totals 15 residues. Germline CDR1 SGHNT, CDR2 YENEEA. V lost 4 bases to trimming and J lost 2 bases; unmatched junction nucleotides: 5. The CDR3 reads CASSSGTGITDTQYF. CDR3 nucleotides: TGTGCCAGCAGCTCCGGGACAGGCATCACAGATACGCAGTATTTT.

This clone occurred once. The chain is built from TRBV5-4 and TRBJ1-1, with a tentative D call TRBD1 (6 bases). Germline V gene lookup returns CDR1 SGHNT and CDR2 YYREEE (reference sequence). The CDR3 extends over 16 amino acids. V lost 3 bases and J 2 bases, leaving 17 bases between the germline ends. CDR3 sequence (DNA): TGTGCCAGCAGCTCGACCCGGACAGACAGTAACACTGAAGCTTTCTTT. As protein: CASSSTRTDSNTEAFF.

In DNA, the CDR3 is TGTGCCATCGATCGGGGAGAACGCTATGGCTACACCTTC. It yields the protein CAIDRGERYGYTF. The chain couples TRBV28 to TRBJ1-2, with D unclear. Germline V gene sequence: CDR1 MDHEN, CDR2 SYDVKM. V lost 10 bases to trimming and J lost 4 bases, with 16 bases between them. The CDR3 totals 13 residues.

The V and J genes are TRBV30 and TRBJ1-5; 7 nucleotides match TRBD1. Germline V lookup: CDR1 GTSNPN, CDR2 SVGIG (reference sequence). J lost 6 bases, V lost 5 bases, and 10 bases had no gene match. The CDR3 runs 14 residues. CDR3 in amino acids: CAWPEGAESQPQHF. CDR3 sequence (DNA): TGTGCCTGGCCCGAGGGGGCAGAGAGTCAGCCCCAGCATTTT.

The chain has TRBV14 and TRBJ1-2; D remains unclear. The CDR3 contains 13 residues. Trimming took off 1 base at V and 2 bases at J, with 5 bases between the two ends. Germline V gene sequence: CDR1 SGHDN, CDR2 FVKESK. DNA of the CDR3: TGTGCCAGCAGCCAAGCGGGAAACTATGGCTACACCTTC. It yields the protein CASSQAGNYGYTF. The full variable domain, in which reference TRBV14 and TRBJ1-2 provide the parts outside the CDR3, is EAGVTQFPSHSVIEKGQTVTLRCDPISGHDNLYWYRRVMGKEIKFLLHFVKESKQDESGMPNNRFLAERTGGTYSTLKVQPAELEDSGVYFCASSQAGNYGYTFGSGTRLTVV.

V usage is TRBV5-4 and J usage is TRBJ1-2; 8 bases match TRBD1. The germline CDR1 and CDR2 sequences are SGHNT and YYREEE (reference sequence). Trimming took 5 bases from V and 1 from J; bases not matched to a gene: 7. The CDR3 totals 15 residues. CDR3 in amino acids: CASSYGQGLNYGYTF. The DNA of the CDR3 is TGTGCCAGCAGTTATGGACAGGGTCTTAACTATGGCTACACCTTC.

This clone was recorded once. V and J are TRBV30 and TRBJ2-1; D perhaps matches TRBD2 (5 bases). CDR1 is GTSNPN and CDR2 is SVGIG in the germline V gene (reference sequence). V was trimmed by 0 bases and J by 4 bases, leaving 10 bases between them. The CDR3 consists of 14 residues. CDR3 residues: CAWSVGTGYNEQFF. CDR3 bases: TGTGCCTGGAGTGTTGGAACGGGATACAATGAGCAGTTCTTC.

V is TRBV30 and J is TRBJ2-7; 7 bases align to TRBD1. The V segment lost 3 bases and the J segment 0 bases; nucleotides outside the gene matches: 5. The V gene's germline CDR1 is GTSNPN and CDR2 SVGIG (reference sequence). The CDR3 is 14 residues long. The CDR3 DNA is TGTGCCTGGAGGGGGAGACAGGGCTCCTACGAGCAGTACTTC. It codes for CAWRGRQGSYEQYF.

The chain has TRBV29-1 and TRBJ2-2; 11 bases line up with TRBD2. Germline V gene lookup returns CDR1 SQVTM and CDR2 ANQGSEA. The CDR3 has 15 amino acids. V dropped 6 bases and J dropped 0; count of bases not matched to a gene: 3. CDR3 sequence reads: CSVGTSGTNTGELFF. Here the CDR3 DNA reads TGCAGCGTGGGGACTAGCGGAACGAACACCGGGGAGCTGTTTTTT.

The chain employs TRBV30 and TRBJ1-3, with D possibly being TRBD1 (6 bases). Germline V gene sequence: CDR1 GTSNPN, CDR2 SVGIG (reference sequence). The CDR3 consists of 13 residues. Trimming stripped 5 bases from V and 0 bases from J, with 8 bases between. As DNA, the CDR3 is TGTGCCTGGGGACAGTACTCTGGAAACACCATATATTTT. This sequence encodes CAWGQYSGNTIYF.

The chain joins TRBV12-3 or TRBV12-4 to TRBJ2-7; maybe TRBD1 (6 bases). With 6 bases removed from V and 1 base from J, the gap between germline ends came to 10 bases. The CDR3 consists of 13 residues. The CDR3 DNA sequence: TGTGCCAGCAGCCGGACAGAGTCCTACGAGCAGTACTTC. This translates into CASSRTESYEQYF.

This chain links TRBV3-1 (or the pseudogene TRBV3-2) with TRBJ2-7; 9 bases are shared with TRBD2. The junction had 7 bases not matched to a gene; V was cut back by 6 bases and J by 4 bases. Germline V gives CDR1 LGHDT, CDR2 YNNKEL (reference sequence). The CDR3 is 14 amino acids. CDR3 residues: CASSPTSGIYEQYF. In DNA form, the CDR3 reads TGTGCCAGCAGTCCGACTAGCGGCATATACGAGCAGTACTTC.

The chain links TRBV2 to TRBJ1-2; a possible D gene is TRBD1 (5 bases). V dropped 6 bases and J dropped 2 bases, with 10 bases sitting between them. CDR3 size: 13 residues. Germline assignment: CDR1 SNHLY and CDR2 FYNNEI. The CDR3 spells CASSAGSNYGYTF. CDR3 nucleotide sequence: TGTGCCAGCAGCGCAGGGTCCAACTATGGCTACACCTTC.

The chain joins TRBV25-1 to TRBJ1-2, with 10 bases matching TRBD1. Looked up from germline, CDR1 is MGHDK and CDR2 is SYGVNS. This CDR3 spans 13 amino acids. After removal of 4 bases from V and 13 bases from J, the junction contained 9 bases not matched to a gene. CDR3 region: CASSARDRGLVTF. As DNA, the CDR3 is TGTGCCAGCAGTGCCCGGGACAGGGGCCTGGTCACCTTC.

The J gene is TRBJ2-7, the V gene TRBV19; possibly TRBD2 for D (5 bases). V was shortened by 5 bases and J by 0 bases, with 14 bases between the two germline ends. This CDR3 contains 15 residues. Germline CDR1 and CDR2: LNHDA and SQIVND (reference sequence). Here the CDR3 reads CASSPHSEDSYEQYF. The CDR3 coding sequence is TGTGCCAGTAGTCCACATAGCGAGGACTCCTACGAGCAGTACTTC.

The chain joins TRBV30 to TRBJ1-5; D gene unclear. Germline-derived CDR1 and CDR2 are GTSNPN and SVGIG (reference sequence). Trimming pared 3 bases from V and 9 bases from J, leaving 15 bases between. The CDR3 runs to 13 residues. Here the CDR3 DNA reads TGTGCCTGGAGCCGACAAGTGCCTGGGCCCCAGCATTTT. This codes for CAWSRQVPGPQHF.

This clone has a handful of counts. This chain links TRBV19 with TRBJ2-7; 12 positions match TRBD1. This CDR3 has 15 amino acids. V was clipped by 5 bases and J by 6 bases; unmatched bases: 8. CDR1 and CDR2 from the germline V gene are LNHDA and SQIVND (reference sequence). The CDR3 DNA reads TGTGCCAGTAGTCTCCTAGGGACAGGGGGCGCCGAGCAGTACTTC. Amino acids: CASSLLGTGGAEQYF.

This clone has at least ten counts. V and J are TRBV5-1 and TRBJ1-1; D gene ambiguous. Germline CDR1 is SGHRS and CDR2 is YFSETQ. This CDR3 has 15 amino acids. With 0 bases removed from V and 0 bases from J, the gap between germline ends came to 9 bases. CDR3 DNA sequence: TGCGCCAGCAGCTTGGGACACTCCATGAACACTGAAGCTTTCTTT. Amino acid sequence: CASSLGHSMNTEAFF.

Note on this clone: It may be a read error: a sequence one base away is much more abundant. The chain joins TRBV25-1 to TRBJ2-1, with 8 bases matching TRBD1. The CDR3 has 15 amino acids. The V gene's germline CDR1 is MGHDK and CDR2 SYGVNS. Losses at the gene ends were 4 bases for V and 0 bases for J; bases not matched to a gene: 2. The CDR3 bases are TGTGCCAGCAGTGGCACAGGGGGCTCCTACAATGAGCAGTTCTTC. This sequence encodes CASSGTGGSYNEQFF.

V usage is TRBV10-2 and J usage is TRBJ1-1; D is possibly TRBD1 (6 bases). V shed 6 bases and J shed 5 bases, with 10 bases lying between them. The CDR3 spans 12 residues. Germline-derived CDR1 and CDR2 are WSHSY and SAAADI. The CDR3: CASRATGTEAFF. DNA of the CDR3: TGCGCCAGCAGAGCGACAGGTACTGAAGCTTTCTTT.

The chain uses TRBV5-4 and TRBJ2-3; 10 bases are a match to TRBD2. The germline CDR1 and CDR2 sequences are SGHNT and YYREEE (reference sequence). Losses at the gene ends were 4 bases for V and 3 bases for J; bases not matched to a gene: 5. CDR3 length: 15 amino acids. CDR3 coding DNA: TGTGCCAGCAGCGTAGGACTAGCGGCGACAGATACGCAGTATTTT. Its translation: CASSVGLAATDTQYF.

This clone showed up just once. This chain connects TRBV9 to TRBJ2-2; 8 positions agree with TRBD2. The CDR3 sequence is 16 residues long. Germline CDR1 and CDR2: SGDLS and YYNGEE. V dropped 4 bases and J dropped 1; count of bases not matched to a gene: 6. CDR3 loop: CASSSTSGGNTGELFF. In DNA, the CDR3 is TGTGCCAGCAGCTCCACAAGCGGGGGGAACACCGGGGAGCTGTTTTTT. The variable domain in full, with the rest retrieved from reference TRBV9 and TRBJ2-2, is DSGVTQTPKHLITATGQRVTLRCSPRSGDLSVYWYQQSLDQGLQFLIQYYNGEERAKGNILERFSAQQFPDLHSELNLSSLELGDSALYFCASSSTSGGNTGELFFGEGSRLTVL.